The present T cell receptor (beta chain) was sequenced within a study of T cells in Graves' hyperthyroidism and ophthalmopathy. RNA transcripts provided the source from which TCR beta CDR3 regions were amplified. TCR CDR3 regions were first amplified by RT-PCR with HTBI primers. Each CDR3 protein gets one entry after TCRdb re-called the multiplex PCR reads with MiXCR. The sample has a few hundred thousand distinct CDR3 sequences; around 42% are singletons. Germline assignment: CDR1 LNHNV and CDR2 YYDKDF (reference sequence). Trimming took off 0 bases at V and 4 bases at J, with 16 bases between the two ends. CDR3 length: 16 amino acids. A lack of ophthalmopathy progression within 18 months defined stable Graves' hyperthyroidism. Diagnosis of hyperthyroidism was new in patients aged 18 to 65, and its duration was under 2 months. Together with thyroid ultrasound, orbital computed tomography, serum thyroxine and TRAb, clinical symptoms were used for diagnoses.

This clonotype has a count of ten or more. This chain links TRBV15 with TRBJ2-7; D remains unclear. The sequencing sample was made of peripheral blood or thyroid tissue (not recorded which). This TCR derives from a woman aged 18-29 years with Graves' hyperthyroidism. The CDR3 DNA reads TGTGCCACCAGCAGAGATATCTCCCTTGGATCATACGAGCAGTACTTC. Amino acid sequence: CATSRDISLGSYEQYF.